The 12 T cell receptor beta chains presented below share a single source sample, sequenced in a study of blood T cell repertoires in COVID-19. Assay: immunoSEQ multiplex PCR; the TCRdb copy retains only in-frame clones and omits some. The table shows under 55,000 clones, with around 79% occurring only once. What was sequenced was peripheral blood. Receptors were obtained from a man between 65 and 85 years old with acute or convalescent COVID-19.

This clone was seen a single time. V gene TRBV19 combines with J gene TRBJ1-5; TRBD1 agrees at 9 bases. The CDR3 totals 16 residues. CDR1 and CDR2 (germline): LNHDA, SQIVND (reference sequence). V was pared by 6 bases and J by 4 bases, with 10 bases of the junction left unmatched. Here the CDR3 DNA reads TGTGCCAGTAGCAACCAACAGGGGGCGGGGAATCAGCCCCAGCATTTT. This translates into CASSNQQGAGNQPQHF.

In its sample, this clone was seen a few times. V and J are TRBV6-5 and TRBJ2-7; 10 positions agree with TRBD2. Germline V CDR1 and CDR2: MNHEY, SVGAGI. The CDR3 is 16 amino acids. The junction had 8 bases not matched to a gene; V was cut back by 0 bases and J by 6 bases. The CDR3 is CASSYSMQLAGVEQYF. The DNA for the CDR3 is TGTGCCAGCAGTTACTCGATGCAGCTAGCGGGGGTCGAGCAGTACTTC.

The chain has TRBV12-3 or TRBV12-4 and TRBJ2-3; the D is unclear. V lost 3 bases and J lost 9, with 7 bases in between. The CDR3 length is 11 residues. The CDR3 here is CASSFSRTQYF. In DNA form, the CDR3 reads TGTGCCAGCAGTTTCTCTCGGACGCAGTATTTT.

The chain employs TRBV15 and TRBJ2-3; 14 positions match TRBD2. The CDR3 has 19 residues. J was trimmed by 1 base and V by 0 bases; bases with no gene match: 6. The germline gives CDR1 LNHNV, CDR2 YYDKDF (reference sequence). The CDR3 reads CATSRDRRGLAGGTDTQYF. As DNA, the CDR3 is TGTGCCACCAGCAGAGATCGGCGGGGACTAGCGGGAGGCACAGATACGCAGTATTTT.

J is TRBJ2-1 and V is TRBV29-1, with 7 bases fitting TRBD1. V shed 5 bases and J 8 bases; nucleotides not matched to a gene: 9. There are 13 residues in the CDR3. Germline V gene data show CDR1 as SQVTM and CDR2 as ANQGSEA. The CDR3 nucleotides are TGCAGCGTTACCAGGGGGATTTCACATGAGCAGTTCTTC. Protein sequence: CSVTRGISHEQFF.

The chain recombines TRBV6-5 with TRBJ2-7; no clear D. CDR1 is MNHEY, CDR2 SVGAGI, per germline. V was pared by 6 bases and J by 2 bases, with 17 bases between. The CDR3 loop spans 15 amino acids. CDR3 protein: CASRNQAGKAYEQYF. The CDR3 DNA reads TGTGCCAGCAGAAACCAGGCAGGTAAAGCCTACGAGCAGTACTTC.

V is TRBV28 and J is TRBJ1-5; tentative D call: TRBD1 (6 bases). Germline assignment: CDR1 MDHEN and CDR2 SYDVKM. Trimming took off 2 bases at V and 5 bases at J, with 16 bases between the two ends. CDR3 size: 16 residues. The CDR3, as DNA: TGTGCCAGCAGTTTACCCGCAGGGGAATGGGATCAGCCCCAGCATTTT. Its protein is CASSLPAGEWDQPQHF.

A single count supports this clone. The rearrangement joins TRBV5-4 to TRBJ2-7; TRBD1 matches at 7 bases. Germline lookup yields CDR1 SGHNT and CDR2 YYREEE (reference sequence). V was clipped by 4 bases and J by 3 bases; unmatched bases: 13. CDR3 size: 16 residues. CDR3 in amino acids: CASSGPGQGVLYEQYF. In DNA, the CDR3 is TGTGCCAGCAGCGGGCCGGGCCAGGGGGTTCTCTACGAGCAGTACTTC.

This chain links TRBV18 with TRBJ1-2; D unresolved. The length of the CDR3 is 13 residues. V shed 6 bases and J shed 3 bases, with 11 bases lying between them. The germline CDR1 and CDR2 sequences are KGHSH and LQKENI. The CDR3 nucleotides read TGTGCCAGCTCCTCTACAGCGGACTATGGCTACACCTTC. As protein: CASSSTADYGYTF.

This chain uses TRBV25-1 with TRBJ2-2, with D perhaps TRBD2 (5 bases). CDR1 and CDR2 from the germline V gene are MGHDK and SYGVNS. CDR3 size: 14 residues. Trimming pared 8 bases from V and 0 bases from J, leaving 10 bases between. The CDR3 nucleotides read TGTGCCAGCCTCGGACTTGCGAACACCGGGGAGCTGTTTTTT. Translating gives CASLGLANTGELFF.

The V gene is TRBV30, the J gene TRBJ2-2; D is possibly TRBD2 (6 bases). Trimming took off 5 bases at V and 6 bases at J, with 19 bases between the two ends. The CDR3 is 15 amino acids. The V gene's germline CDR1 is GTSNPN and CDR2 SVGIG (reference sequence). DNA of the CDR3: TGTGCCTGGGACAAAAAGGGGCGGGGAGCCGGGGAGCTGTTTTTT. This sequence encodes CAWDKKGRGAGELFF. The entire variable domain, with the rest obtained from reference TRBV30 and TRBJ2-2, is as follows: SQTIHQWPATLVQPVGSPLSLECTVEGTSNPNLYWYRQAAGRGLQLLFYSVGIGQISSEVPQNLSASRPQDRQFILSSKKLLLSDSGFYLCAWDKKGRGAGELFFGEGSRLTVL.

The chain is built from TRBV2 and TRBJ2-2; D is unclear. CDR1 SNHLY and CDR2 FYNNEI come from the germline V gene. The CDR3 loop spans 14 amino acids. V was trimmed by 2 bases and J by 6 bases, leaving 10 bases between them. The CDR3 nucleotides read TGTGCCAGCAGTGAATTTTTTGAGTCCGGGGAGCTGTTTTTT. This gives the protein CASSEFFESGELFF.